Presented here are 28 T cell receptor beta chains from one specimen sequenced in a study of Ad26.COV2.S vaccination and SARS-CoV-2 variants. Produced via immunoSEQ multiplex PCR; TCRdb's table is partial and in-frame only. The table lists roughly 510,000 clones, around nine tenths of them singletons. Regarding treatment: 15 to 20 received Ad26.COV2.S at low or high dose, single or two shots; several received placebo; per-sample allocation not given. Sampling was performed 63 days after the first vaccine or placebo injection. This specimen consisted of peripheral blood, obtained in a trial of Ad26.COV2.S vaccine versus placebo. These receptors came from a person aged 18-60 years who received the Ad26.COV2.S COVID-19 vaccine or a placebo.

The CDR3: CASSLELAAAAAEQFF. For the CDR3, the DNA is TGTGCCAGCAGCTTGGAACTAGCGGCCGCGGCGGCTGAGCAGTTCTTC. This chain joins TRBV7-2 and TRBJ2-1; TRBD2 agrees at 8 bases. CDR3 length: 16 amino acids. The V gene's germline CDR1 is SGHTA and CDR2 FQGNSA. V gave up 3 bases and J gave up 9 bases; unmatched junction bases: 13.

As DNA, the CDR3 is TGTGCCATCATTCCGAACCGGGACCTTTCTAACTATGGCTACACCTTC. It codes for CAIIPNRDLSNYGYTF. The chain recombines TRBV7-9 with TRBJ1-2; a weak D match, TRBD1 (5 bases). From germline, CDR1 is SEHNR and CDR2 FQNEAQ (reference sequence). CDR3 length: 16 amino acids. Trimming pared 10 bases from V and 0 bases from J, leaving 21 bases between.

V usage is TRBV7-2 and J usage is TRBJ2-5, with D unresolved. V was pared by 2 bases and J by 2 bases, with 6 bases between. The germline gives CDR1 SGHTA, CDR2 FQGNSA. This CDR3 has 13 residues. The DNA for the CDR3 is TGTGCCAGCAGCTTAAAGAGGCAAGAGACCCAGTACTTC. This codes for CASSLKRQETQYF.

The chain combines TRBV19 with TRBJ2-7; D call uncertain. This CDR3 is 17 amino acids long. V shed 7 bases and J shed 2 bases, with 24 bases lying between them. The germline V gene encodes CDR1 LNHDA and CDR2 SQIVND (reference sequence). This CDR3 reads CASTGWWAEILPYEQYF. In DNA form, the CDR3 reads TGTGCCAGTACCGGCTGGTGGGCGGAGATACTCCCCTACGAGCAGTACTTC.

The chain links TRBV27 to TRBJ2-3; no definite D call. The V end lost 2 bases, the J end lost 0 bases, and 21 bases lay between the germline ends. Germline V gene lookup returns CDR1 MNHEY and CDR2 SMNVEV (reference sequence). There are 19 residues in the CDR3. The CDR3 protein is CASSLIGPLGAPSTDTQYF. Written as DNA, the CDR3 is TGTGCCAGCAGTTTAATTGGGCCTTTGGGTGCCCCTAGCACAGATACGCAGTATTTT.

The chain carries TRBV27 and TRBJ2-7, with TRBD2 matching 7 bases. The V segment lost 4 bases and the J segment 4 bases; nucleotides outside the gene matches: 10. CDR3 length: 15 residues. Germline V lookup: CDR1 MNHEY, CDR2 SMNVEV (reference sequence). In nucleotides, the CDR3 is TGTGCCAGCAGTTCCTCCCCGGCGGGGGTTTACGAGCAGTACTTC. This gives the protein CASSSSPAGVYEQYF.

The rearrangement links TRBV4-1 to TRBJ1-1; D is unresolved. The CDR3 totals 16 residues. Trimming took 0 bases from V and 7 from J, leaving 18 bases between them. Looked up from germline, CDR1 is MGHRA and CDR2 is YSYEKL. Here the CDR3 reads CASSQEGAASLGEAFF. The CDR3 DNA reads as TGCGCCAGCAGCCAAGAGGGAGCGGCCTCCCTAGGTGAAGCTTTCTTT.

J is TRBJ2-3 and V is TRBV29-1; maybe TRBD1 (5 bases). The CDR3 is 14 residues long. Germline V gene sequence: CDR1 SQVTM, CDR2 ANQGSEA. V gave up 7 bases and J gave up 1 base, with 15 bases separating them. The CDR3 DNA follows: TGCAGCGGAAATCAGGGCACTGGCACAGATACGCAGTATTTT. Translation gives CSGNQGTGTDTQYF.

This rearrangement joins TRBV27 to TRBJ2-7; D may match TRBD1 or TRBD2 (5 bases each). Germline values: CDR1 MNHEY, CDR2 SMNVEV (reference sequence). Trimming pared 10 bases from V and 5 bases from J, leaving 15 bases between. This CDR3 spans 12 amino acids. In DNA form, the CDR3 reads TGTGCCACGGCGAGGGGTCCCCACGAGCAGTACTTC. Encoded protein: CATARGPHEQYF.

The genes are TRBV6-5 and TRBJ1-1; 7 nucleotides align to TRBD1. The germline V gene encodes CDR1 MNHEY and CDR2 SVGAGI. V lost 2 bases and J lost 4; bases outside the gene matches: 10. The CDR3 is 16 residues long. In nucleotides, the CDR3 is TGTGCCAGCAGTTACGAGACAGGGAGTAGGGCCACTGAAGCTTTCTTT. Translated: CASSYETGSRATEAFF.

The chain is built from TRBV28 and TRBJ2-2; D ambiguous. The CDR3 spans 16 residues. The germline V gene encodes CDR1 MDHEN and CDR2 SYDVKM. V lost 3 bases and J 0 bases, leaving 11 bases between the germline ends. The CDR3 DNA sequence: TGTGCCAGCAGTTTCTTTGGGCTCCCGAACACCGGGGAGCTGTTTTTT. It yields the protein CASSFFGLPNTGELFF.

The chain uses TRBV10-2 and TRBJ1-2; TRBD1 aligns across 8 bases. Germline V lookup: CDR1 WSHSY, CDR2 SAAADI. The CDR3 is 15 amino acids. J gave up 1 base and V 8 bases, and 9 bases lay outside the gene matches. In DNA, the CDR3 is TGCGCCAGCTGGGAACAGGGGGAGAATAACTATGGCTACACCTTC. Encoded protein: CASWEQGENNYGYTF.

The V and J genes are TRBV9 and TRBJ2-7, with 8 bases matching TRBD2. Germline V lookup: CDR1 SGDLS, CDR2 YYNGEE. Trimming at V came to 2 bases and at J to 3 bases, leaving 7 bases not matched to a gene. The CDR3 contains 15 residues. This CDR3 is CASSVGTSTLYEQYF. CDR3 nucleotide sequence: TGTGCCAGCAGCGTCGGGACTAGTACTCTCTACGAGCAGTACTTC.

V and J are TRBV13 and TRBJ1-6; no reliable D call. This CDR3 spans 15 amino acids. The germline gives CDR1 PRHDT, CDR2 FYEKMQ (reference sequence). V lost 0 bases to trimming and J lost 6 bases, with 9 bases between them. CDR3 bases: TGTGCCAGCAGCTTAGGTGGCCGGGTTAATTCACCCCTCCACTTT. This sequence encodes CASSLGGRVNSPLHF.

This chain connects TRBV7-2 to TRBJ2-2; the D is unclear. The CDR3 has 15 amino acids. V lost 1 base and J lost 3, with 9 bases in between. Germline-derived CDR1 and CDR2 are SGHTA and FQGNSA. Here the CDR3 reads CASSLEDRYTGELFF. CDR3 bases: TGTGCCAGCAGCTTAGAGGACCGTTACACCGGGGAGCTGTTTTTT.

V usage is TRBV4-1 and J usage is TRBJ1-3; no firm D call. The germline CDR1 and CDR2 sequences are MGHRA and YSYEKL. The CDR3 is made up of 15 amino acids. V was clipped by 1 base and J by 0 bases, with 7 bases between them. CDR3 protein: CASSQGHFSGNTIYF. The DNA of the CDR3 is TGCGCCAGCAGCCAAGGACACTTCTCTGGAAACACCATATATTTT.

The V and J genes are TRBV19 and TRBJ2-3; D possibly corresponds to TRBD1 (5 bases). Germline lookup yields CDR1 LNHDA and CDR2 SQIVND (reference sequence). V shed 9 bases and J shed 3 bases, with 13 bases lying between them. The CDR3 contains 13 residues. The DNA of the CDR3 is TGTGCCAGCCGCAGGGATTTGACAGATACGCAGTATTTT. As protein: CASRRDLTDTQYF.

This chain links TRBV6-6 with TRBJ1-2, with TRBD1 identical over 7 bases. With V trimmed by 5 bases and J by 6 bases, 9 bases remained unmatched. The CDR3 spans 14 residues. CDR1 MNHNY and CDR2 SVGAGI come from the germline V gene (reference sequence). CDR3 region: CASSLQGGVHGYTF. The CDR3, as DNA: TGTGCCAGCAGTCTCCAGGGGGGAGTACATGGCTACACCTTC.

The chain is built from TRBV5-5 and TRBJ1-1; D unclear. Germline CDR1 SGHKS, CDR2 YYEKEE (reference sequence). Trimming left V 1 base short and J 12 bases short, with 19 bases between. CDR3 length equals 14 residues. DNA for the CDR3: TGTGCCAGCAGCTTGTTCACGTCGGGGAGTGAGACTTTCTTT. It encodes CASSLFTSGSETFF.

The CDR3 DNA reads as TGTGCCAGCAGCACCCCGGGACGGGTGAACACTGAAGCTTTCTTT. It yields the protein CASSTPGRVNTEAFF. This chain joins TRBV21-1 and TRBJ1-1. TRBV21-1 is marked as a pseudogene. The CDR3 loop spans 15 amino acids.

The genes are TRBV5-4 and TRBJ2-1; 9 bases match TRBD1. Germline lookup yields CDR1 SGHNT and CDR2 YYREEE (reference sequence). The CDR3 is 15 amino acids. V shed 3 bases, J shed 5 bases, and the junction held 6 bases outside the gene matches. CDR3 bases: TGTGCCAGCAGCTCTTGGACAGGGGCGGACAATGAGCAGTTCTTC. It specifies CASSSWTGADNEQFF.

V and J are TRBV20-1 and TRBJ2-1, with D possibly called TRBD1 or TRBD2 (5 bases each). Between the trimmed V and J ends, which lost 3 bases and 8 bases, there was a span of 14 bases. Per germline, CDR1 DFQATT and CDR2 SNEGSKA (reference sequence). The CDR3 length is 13 residues. CDR3 loop: CSASPRGLDEQFF. The CDR3 region has the DNA TGCAGTGCTAGTCCCCGGGGCTTGGATGAGCAGTTCTTC.

The chain carries TRBV7-2 and TRBJ2-5; D is unresolved. CDR1 and CDR2 from the germline V gene are SGHTA and FQGNSA. Trimming stripped 5 bases from V and 5 bases from J, with 9 bases between. The CDR3 is 12 amino acids. CDR3 sequence: CASSRQMETQYF. The CDR3 region has the DNA TGTGCCAGCAGCCGCCAAATGGAGACCCAGTACTTC.

J is TRBJ2-3 and V is TRBV29-1; perhaps TRBD2 as D (5 bases). This CDR3 comprises 15 residues. From germline, CDR1 is SQVTM and CDR2 ANQGSEA. V gave up 7 bases and J gave up 0 bases, with 17 bases separating them. The CDR3 nucleotides read TGCAGCGCAATCGGACGGGATTTTAGCACAGATACGCAGTATTTT. This translates into CSAIGRDFSTDTQYF.

This rearrangement joins TRBV15 to TRBJ1-2, with D uncertain. With 5 bases removed from V and 3 bases from J, the gap between germline ends came to 10 bases. Germline V lookup: CDR1 LNHNV, CDR2 YYDKDF (reference sequence). The CDR3 consists of 13 residues. Here the CDR3 DNA reads TGTGCCACCAGCGGACCGACGGACTATGGCTACACCTTC. As protein: CATSGPTDYGYTF.

The rearrangement uses TRBV30 and TRBJ1-6, with unresolved D. The CDR3 contains 14 residues. Germline V gene sequence: CDR1 GTSNPN, CDR2 SVGIG (reference sequence). The V end lost 6 bases, the J end lost 8 bases, and 17 bases lay between the germline ends. The CDR3 region has the DNA TGTGCCTGTCTAGCCGGTGACTTTTATTCACCCCTCCACTTT. Translated: CACLAGDFYSPLHF.

CDR3 in amino acids: CASSSLGGGRAGNTIYF. CDR3 DNA sequence: TGTGCCAGCAGCTCCCTAGGGGGAGGGCGAGCCGGAAACACCATATATTTT. This chain uses TRBV7-2 with TRBJ1-3, with D possibly TRBD1 on 6 matching bases. Trimming left V 4 bases short and J 4 bases short, with 20 bases between. Germline assignment: CDR1 SGHTA and CDR2 FQGNSA. This CDR3 has 17 amino acids.

The chain couples TRBV10-3 to TRBJ2-1; D may be TRBD2 (5 bases). The CDR3 is made up of 11 amino acids. Germline V gene sequence: CDR1 ENHRY, CDR2 SYGVKD. Trimming pared 7 bases from V and 7 bases from J, leaving 8 bases between. The CDR3 DNA sequence: TGTGCCATCACCAGAGGGAATGAGCAGTTCTTC. As protein: CAITRGNEQFF.